The clone carrying this T cell receptor beta chain appeared many times. Its cognate antigen is unknown. Together with a sample-barcoded 5' primer, a J-beta primer mix was included in a second PCR lasting roughly 6 to 12 cycles. MiXCR, applied by TCRdb to the 5' RACE reads, yields one record per CDR3 protein. Among 1.4 million or so distinct CDR3 sequences listed, 42% were seen once. Total RNA, at least 6 micrograms per sample, came from PBMCs. CDR1 is DFQATT, CDR2 SNEGSKA, per germline (reference sequence). The CDR3 contains 12 residues. Trimming took off 3 bases at V and 6 bases at J, with 10 bases between the two ends. This sample was included in a study of blood T cells in healthy people across ages. Whole-study results and caveats: Researchers report that TCR beta diversity correlated strongly with naive T cell percentage.

This TCR came from a woman aged 18-29 years in good health. The chain has TRBV20-1 and TRBJ2-3; D call uncertain. Sequenced material: blood. CDR3 region: CSASPTHDTQYF. The CDR3 DNA sequence: TGCAGTGCTAGCCCTACCCACGATACGCAGTATTTT.